This T cell receptor (beta chain) was obtained from a study of T cells in Graves' hyperthyroidism and ophthalmopathy. Study background: Staff took peripheral blood when the initial diagnosis was made, before any treatment began.

This clonotype was counted between two and nine times. The CDR3 regions of TCR beta were amplified from RNA transcripts. The HTBI primer set was used in a first-round RT-PCR of the TCR CDR3. TCRdb passed the multiplex PCR reads through MiXCR, listing each CDR3 protein once. The sample shows under 500,000 distinct CDR3 sequences, over 12% of them seen only once. Among ophthalmopathy patients, the Clinical Activity Score reached at least 3, the NOSPECS grade reached at least 4, and duration remained under 3 months. Together with thyroid ultrasound, orbital computed tomography, serum thyroxine and TRAb, clinical symptoms were used for diagnoses. The PBMCs had their origin in roughly 9.4 ml of fresh peripheral blood. The CDR3 covers 13 residues. Germline V gene sequence: CDR1 LNHNV, CDR2 YYDKDF (reference sequence). V was pared by 4 bases and J by 5 bases, with 8 bases between.

The gene calls are TRBV15 and TRBJ1-4; tentatively, D is TRBD1 (5 bases). This receptor was taken from a man between 50 and 59 years old with Graves' ophthalmopathy. The material sequenced was blood. Written as DNA, the CDR3 is TGTGCCACCAGCACCGACAGAAATGAAAAACTGTTTTTT. Protein: CATSTDRNEKLFF.